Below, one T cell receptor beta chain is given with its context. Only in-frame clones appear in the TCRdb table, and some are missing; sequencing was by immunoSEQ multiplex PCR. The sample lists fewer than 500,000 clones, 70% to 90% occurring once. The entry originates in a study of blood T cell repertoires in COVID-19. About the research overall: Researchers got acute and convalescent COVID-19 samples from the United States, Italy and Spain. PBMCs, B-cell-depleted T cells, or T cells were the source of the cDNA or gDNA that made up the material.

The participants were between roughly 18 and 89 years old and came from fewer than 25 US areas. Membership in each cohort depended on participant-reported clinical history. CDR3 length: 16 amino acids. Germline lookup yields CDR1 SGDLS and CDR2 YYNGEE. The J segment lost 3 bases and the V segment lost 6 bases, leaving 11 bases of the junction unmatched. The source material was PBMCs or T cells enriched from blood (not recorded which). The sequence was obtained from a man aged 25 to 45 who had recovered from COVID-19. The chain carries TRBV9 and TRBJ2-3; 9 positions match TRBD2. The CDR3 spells CASTPTSGGSTDTQYF. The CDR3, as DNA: TGTGCCAGCACCCCCACGAGCGGGGGGAGTACAGATACGCAGTATTTT.